These 27 T cell receptor beta chains were all obtained from the same sample, sequenced in a study of OX40 agonist ivuxolimab in advanced cancers. Clones were sequenced by immunoSEQ multiplex PCR, and TCRdb holds only the in-frame ones, with some missing. This table has over 55,000 clones, roughly 90% appearing once. The starting material was CD4+ or CD8+ T cells sorted from blood, obtained in a trial of the OX40 agonist ivuxolimab. The receptors were gathered from an adult with an advanced solid tumor such as melanoma, head and neck, liver or kidney cancer.

With regard to this clone: The sample holds other DNA sequences that translate to the same CDR3. This chain connects TRBV7-2 to TRBJ1-1; no reliable D call. Looked up from germline, CDR1 is SGHTA and CDR2 is FQGNSA. Trimming cost V 1 base and J 7 bases, with 7 bases left between them. This CDR3 is 12 amino acids long. This CDR3 reads CASSLGGYEAFF. The DNA for the CDR3 is TGTGCCAGCAGCTTAGGAGGCTATGAAGCTTTCTTT.

The chain has TRBV7-2 and TRBJ1-3; D call uncertain. There are 14 residues in the CDR3. Trimming removed 3 bases from V and 2 bases from J, with 8 bases in between. Germline V gene lookup returns CDR1 SGHTA and CDR2 FQGNSA. CDR3 amino acids: CASSFGGPGNTIYF. The CDR3 DNA reads TGTGCCAGCAGCTTCGGAGGGCCTGGAAACACCATATATTTT.

The chain links TRBV2 to TRBJ1-1; D is possibly TRBD1 (6 bases). This CDR3 contains 12 residues. V was shortened by 6 bases and J by 7 bases, with 12 bases between the two germline ends. CDR1 and CDR2 (germline): SNHLY, FYNNEI. The DNA of the CDR3 is TGTGCCAGCAGCGCGACAGGAGGTGAAGCTTTCTTT. Translated: CASSATGGEAFF. The variable domain in full, completed from reference TRBV2 and TRBJ1-1, reads EPEVTQTPSHQVTQMGQEVILRCVPISNHLYFYWYRQILGQKVEFLVSFYNNEISEKSEIFDDQFSVERPDGSNFTLKIRSTKLEDSAMYFCASSATGGEAFFGQGTRLTVV.

The gene calls are TRBV2 and TRBJ1-5, with D uncertain. Trimming pared 4 bases from V and 5 bases from J, leaving 6 bases between. The CDR3 is 12 residues long. Germline loops: CDR1 SNHLY, CDR2 FYNNEI. CDR3 coding DNA: TGTGCCAGCAGTGGGCAGGATCAGCCCCAGCATTTT. Translated, it gives CASSGQDQPQHF.

This clone was observed a single time. This sequence joins TRBV7-8 and TRBJ2-7; D is possibly TRBD1 (6 bases). With 1 base removed from V and 5 bases from J, the gap between germline ends came to 18 bases. Germline CDR1 is SGHVS and CDR2 is FQNEAQ. The CDR3 sequence is 16 residues long. The CDR3 loop is CASSLEYGTGSHEQYF. The CDR3 coding sequence is TGTGCCAGCAGCTTAGAGTACGGAACAGGGTCCCACGAGCAGTACTTC.

The chain is built from TRBV7-2 and TRBJ2-7, with D perhaps TRBD2 (7 bases). From germline, CDR1 is SGHTA and CDR2 FQGNSA. Trimming removed 1 base at V and 3 bases at J, with 13 bases between. The length of the CDR3 is 15 residues. DNA of the CDR3: TGTGCCAGCAGCTTAGTAAGGGGGGGCGTCTACGAGCAGTACTTC. It codes for CASSLVRGGVYEQYF.

This clone was seen just once. The chain combines TRBV5-1 with TRBJ2-4, with TRBD1 matching 7 bases. Trimming cost V 0 bases and J 7 bases; bases outside gene matches: 7. The CDR3 covers 15 residues. Per the germline V gene, CDR1 is SGHRS and CDR2 is YFSETQ. The CDR3, as DNA: TGCGCCAGCAGCTTGGCAGGACAGGTCCGGAACATTCAGTACTTC. Its protein is CASSLAGQVRNIQYF.

In this sample, this clone turned up once. The CDR3 sequence is CAISEGAPRAYGYTF. Written as DNA, the CDR3 is TGTGCCATCAGTGAGGGGGCTCCTCGGGCTTATGGCTACACCTTC. The chain carries TRBV10-3 and TRBJ1-2; D is possibly TRBD1 (5 bases). V lost 2 bases to trimming and J lost 5 bases, with 15 bases between them. This CDR3 is 15 amino acids long. Germline V CDR1 and CDR2: ENHRY, SYGVKD.

This chain uses TRBV28 with TRBJ1-2, with 10 bases that match TRBD1. The CDR3 length is 12 residues. Germline loops: CDR1 MDHEN, CDR2 SYDVKM. V lost 6 bases, J lost 9 bases, and 4 bases stayed unmatched. For the CDR3, the DNA is TGTGCCAGCAGGACAGGGGGCGGGCGCTACACCTTC. It specifies CASRTGGGRYTF.

This chain uses TRBV11-3 with TRBJ2-2; D tentatively fits TRBD1 or TRBD2 (5 bases each). V lost 0 bases and J lost 7, with 24 bases in between. This CDR3 spans 19 amino acids. Germline CDR1 SGHNT, CDR2 YENEEA. The CDR3 DNA reads TGTGCCAGCAGCTTAGATGGGAGAAGAGAGACAGACACCAGCGGGGAGCTGTTTTTT. Residues: CASSLDGRRETDTSGELFF.

This chain uses TRBV5-4 with TRBJ2-2; D not resolved. The length of the CDR3 is 15 residues. Per germline, CDR1 SGHNT and CDR2 YYREEE (reference sequence). The V end lost 0 bases, the J end lost 2 bases, and 8 bases lay between the germline ends. CDR3 nucleotides: TGTGCCAGCAGCTTGGCCAGTTCCAACACCGGGGAGCTGTTTTTT. Its translation: CASSLASSNTGELFF.

This chain connects TRBV28 to TRBJ1-2, with D uncertain. The CDR3 sequence is 14 residues long. Germline CDR1 MDHEN, CDR2 SYDVKM. The V and J ends lost 6 bases and 2 bases respectively, with 13 bases between them. CDR3 amino acids: CASRRGSQNYGYTF. The DNA for the CDR3 is TGTGCCAGCAGACGAGGGTCCCAAAACTATGGCTACACCTTC.

The chain has TRBV4-1 and TRBJ1-1; perhaps TRBD1 as D (6 bases). The CDR3 totals 14 residues. Trimming removed 5 bases at V and 1 base at J, with 11 bases between. Germline V lookup: CDR1 MGHRA, CDR2 YSYEKL. The CDR3 region is CASSWTEGNTEAFF. The CDR3 DNA follows: TGCGCCAGCAGCTGGACAGAGGGGAACACTGAAGCTTTCTTT.

The V gene is TRBV5-6, the J gene TRBJ2-5, with 7 bases lining up with TRBD2. The CDR3 spans 15 residues. The ends lost 1 base at V and 5 bases at J; junction bases unmatched: 8. Germline loops: CDR1 SGHDT, CDR2 YYEEEE. The chain's CDR3 is CASSLRGGGEETQYF. In nucleotides, the CDR3 is TGTGCCAGCAGCTTGCGCGGGGGTGGCGAGGAGACCCAGTACTTC.

This sequence joins TRBV5-1 and TRBJ2-7; D may be TRBD2 (6 bases). Germline V gives CDR1 SGHRS, CDR2 YFSETQ. This CDR3 has 14 amino acids. Trimming took off 4 bases at V and 2 bases at J, with 13 bases between the two ends. The CDR3 DNA reads TGCGCCAGCAGCGATATCAGACTAGCCTACGAGCAGTACTTC. Encoded protein: CASSDIRLAYEQYF.

As DNA, the CDR3 is TGTGCCAGCAGCGTGGGGAGGGGAAACTATGGCTACACCTTC. Protein product: CASSVGRGNYGYTF. The rearrangement uses TRBV9 and TRBJ1-2; D may be TRBD1 (5 bases). The CDR3 sequence is 14 residues long. Per germline, CDR1 SGDLS and CDR2 YYNGEE. Between the trimmed V and J ends, which lost 2 bases and 2 bases, there was a span of 10 bases. The full variable domain, completed using reference TRBV9 and TRBJ1-2, is DSGVTQTPKHLITATGQRVTLRCSPRSGDLSVYWYQQSLDQGLQFLIQYYNGEERAKGNILERFSAQQFPDLHSELNLSSLELGDSALYFCASSVGRGNYGYTFGSGTRLTVV.

The chain recombines TRBV7-2 with TRBJ2-3, with D possibly being TRBD1 or TRBD2 (5 bases each). Trimming removed 4 bases from V and 5 bases from J, with 13 bases in between. Germline CDR1 SGHTA, CDR2 FQGNSA. This CDR3 region has 14 residues. CDR3 bases: TGTGCCAGCAGCTCCGGGACCCGGGGAGATACGCAGTATTTT. This sequence encodes CASSSGTRGDTQYF.

The chain uses TRBV20-1 and TRBJ1-3; D uncertain. Germline V gene sequence: CDR1 DFQATT, CDR2 SNEGSKA (reference sequence). The CDR3 spans 11 residues. Trimming shortened V by 5 bases and J by 2 bases, and 4 bases separated the two germline ends. CDR3 protein: CSAAPGNTIYF. The DNA for the CDR3 is TGCAGTGCTGCCCCTGGAAACACCATATATTTT.

The chain recombines TRBV28 with TRBJ1-2, with D possibly TRBD1 on 6 matching bases. This CDR3 contains 16 residues. V shed 8 bases and J shed 4 bases, with 23 bases lying between them. Germline CDR1 reads MDHEN; CDR2 reads SYDVKM. CDR3 region: CASSTTSRGRGYGYTF. Written as DNA, the CDR3 is TGTGCCAGCTCGACCACCTCCCGGGGCAGGGGCTATGGCTACACCTTC.

This clone was seen a single time. The CDR3: CASSAGGTYSYNEQFF. DNA of the CDR3: TGTGCCAGCAGCGCTGGTGGGACCTACTCCTACAATGAGCAGTTCTTC. The chain combines TRBV9 with TRBJ2-1; D may match TRBD1 or TRBD2 (5 bases each). Germline loops: CDR1 SGDLS, CDR2 YYNGEE. The CDR3 extends over 16 amino acids. The V and J ends lost 3 bases and 0 bases respectively, with 13 bases between them.

The chain employs TRBV6-6 and TRBJ2-7, with no clear D. The CDR3 length is 11 residues. CDR1 and CDR2 (germline): MNHNY, SVGAGI (reference sequence). V dropped 6 bases and J dropped 2 bases, with 5 bases sitting between them. The CDR3: CASSTPYEQYF. The CDR3 DNA reads as TGTGCCAGCAGCACCCCCTACGAGCAGTACTTC.

V usage is TRBV27 and J usage is TRBJ2-2, with D possibly TRBD2 on 5 matching bases. V was clipped by 3 bases and J by 3 bases, with 11 bases between them. Germline CDR1 and CDR2: MNHEY and SMNVEV (reference sequence). The CDR3 extends over 15 amino acids. The CDR3 region is CASSLGSGYTGELFF. CDR3 nucleotide sequence: TGTGCCAGCAGTTTGGGTTCGGGGTACACCGGGGAGCTGTTTTTT.

The gene calls are TRBV5-6 and TRBJ1-1; D might be TRBD1 (5 bases). With 4 bases removed from V and 0 bases from J, the gap between germline ends came to 13 bases. Germline lookup yields CDR1 SGHDT and CDR2 YYEEEE. CDR3 size: 15 residues. Here the CDR3 reads CASSATVSMNTEAFF. The DNA for the CDR3 is TGTGCCAGCAGCGCGACAGTATCCATGAACACTGAAGCTTTCTTT.

In DNA, the CDR3 is TGTGCCAGCAGTTTGCAGGGGGCGGTCTATGGCTACACCTTC. It is translated as CASSLQGAVYGYTF. V is TRBV28 and J is TRBJ1-2; 8 nucleotides agree with TRBD1. V gave up 3 bases and J gave up 4 bases; unmatched junction bases: 4. Germline CDR1 reads MDHEN; CDR2 reads SYDVKM. This CDR3 has 14 residues.

This clone has just one count. The chain uses TRBV30 and TRBJ2-1, with D unclear. Germline CDR1 is GTSNPN and CDR2 is SVGIG (reference sequence). The CDR3 runs 11 residues. Trimming cost V 4 bases and J 4 bases, with 5 bases left between them. CDR3: CAWTGYNEQFF. The CDR3 DNA sequence: TGTGCCTGGACTGGGTACAATGAGCAGTTCTTC.

The genes are TRBV5-1 and TRBJ2-3, with 12 bases aligning to TRBD2. The CDR3 covers 16 residues. The V segment lost 4 bases and the J segment 4 bases; nucleotides outside the gene matches: 7. Germline lookup yields CDR1 SGHRS and CDR2 YFSETQ. Here the CDR3 reads CASSIPSGGAADTQYF. CDR3 nucleotide sequence: TGCGCCAGCAGCATCCCTAGCGGGGGGGCCGCAGATACGCAGTATTTT.

The chain combines TRBV11-1 with TRBJ1-3; tentative D call: TRBD1 (5 bases). This CDR3 comprises 15 residues. Germline V lookup: CDR1 SGHAT, CDR2 FQDESV (reference sequence). Trimming took off 8 bases at V and 6 bases at J, with 20 bases between the two ends. Here the CDR3 DNA reads TGTGCCAGCCAGGGTCCAGCAGGGAGGGAAAACACCATATATTTT. Translating gives CASQGPAGRENTIYF. The whole variable domain, filled in from reference TRBV11-1 and TRBJ1-3, reads EAEVAQSPRYKITEKSQAVAFWCDPISGHATLYWYRQILGQGPELLVQFQDESVVDDSQLPKDRFSAERLKGVDSTLKIQPAELGDSAMYLCASQGPAGRENTIYFGEGSWLTVV.